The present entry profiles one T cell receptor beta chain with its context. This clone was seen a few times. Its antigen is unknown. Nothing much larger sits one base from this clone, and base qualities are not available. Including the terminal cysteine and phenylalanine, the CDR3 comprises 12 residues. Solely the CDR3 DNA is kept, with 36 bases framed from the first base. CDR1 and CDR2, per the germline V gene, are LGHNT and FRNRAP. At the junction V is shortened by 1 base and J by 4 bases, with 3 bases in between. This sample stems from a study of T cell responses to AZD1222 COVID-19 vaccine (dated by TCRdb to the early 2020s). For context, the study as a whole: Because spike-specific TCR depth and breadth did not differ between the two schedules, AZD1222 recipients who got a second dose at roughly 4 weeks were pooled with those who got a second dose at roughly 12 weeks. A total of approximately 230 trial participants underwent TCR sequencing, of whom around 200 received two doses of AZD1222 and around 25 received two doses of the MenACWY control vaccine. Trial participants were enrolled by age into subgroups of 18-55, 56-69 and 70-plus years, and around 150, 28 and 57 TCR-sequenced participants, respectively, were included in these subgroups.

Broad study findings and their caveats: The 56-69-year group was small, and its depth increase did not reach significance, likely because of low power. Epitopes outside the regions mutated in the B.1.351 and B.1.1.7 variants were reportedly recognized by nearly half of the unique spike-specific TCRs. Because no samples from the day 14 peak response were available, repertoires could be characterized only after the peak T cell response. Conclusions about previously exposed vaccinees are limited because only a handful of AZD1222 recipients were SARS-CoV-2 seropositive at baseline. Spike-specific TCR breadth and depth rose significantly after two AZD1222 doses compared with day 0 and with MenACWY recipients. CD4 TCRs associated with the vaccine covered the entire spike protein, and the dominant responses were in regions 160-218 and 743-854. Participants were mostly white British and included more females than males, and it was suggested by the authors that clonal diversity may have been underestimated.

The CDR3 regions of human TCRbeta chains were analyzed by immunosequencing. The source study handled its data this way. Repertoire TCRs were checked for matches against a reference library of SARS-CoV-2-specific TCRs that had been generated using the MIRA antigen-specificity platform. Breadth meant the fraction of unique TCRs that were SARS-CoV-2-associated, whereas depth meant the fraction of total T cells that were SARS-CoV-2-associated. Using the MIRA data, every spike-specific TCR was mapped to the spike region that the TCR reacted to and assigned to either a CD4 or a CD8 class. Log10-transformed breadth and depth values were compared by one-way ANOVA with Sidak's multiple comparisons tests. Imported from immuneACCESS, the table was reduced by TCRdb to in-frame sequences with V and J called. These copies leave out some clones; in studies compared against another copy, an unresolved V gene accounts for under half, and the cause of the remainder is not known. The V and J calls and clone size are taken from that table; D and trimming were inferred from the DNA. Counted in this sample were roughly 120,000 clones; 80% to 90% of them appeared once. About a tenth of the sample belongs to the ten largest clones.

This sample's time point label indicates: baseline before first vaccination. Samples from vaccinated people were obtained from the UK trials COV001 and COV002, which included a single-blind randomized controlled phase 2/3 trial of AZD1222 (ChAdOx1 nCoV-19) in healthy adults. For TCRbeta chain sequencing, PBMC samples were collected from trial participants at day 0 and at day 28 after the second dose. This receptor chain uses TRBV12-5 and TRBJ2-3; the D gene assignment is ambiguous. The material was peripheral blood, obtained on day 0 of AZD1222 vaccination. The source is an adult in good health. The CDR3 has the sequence CASGLGADTQYF. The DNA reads TGTGCTAGTGGTTTGGGCGCAGATACGCAGTATTTT.